The present entry profiles one TCR beta chain with its context. What it recognizes is unknown. This record comes from a study of cytomegalovirus exposure and HLA in healthy donors. Study-wide results and caveats: Later, an analysis showed that TCR beta chains associated with HLA were more clonally expanded than others that were equally common.

This CDR3 comprises 14 residues. V gave up 6 bases and J gave up 4 bases; unmatched junction bases: 4. CDR1 is MNHNS, CDR2 SASEGT, per germline. The PCR had 60 Vbeta and 13 Jbeta primers. TCRdb keeps only in-frame clones here, not all; method: immunoSEQ multiplex PCR. The sample has tens of thousands of clones, approximately 80% seen once. Sequenced material: PBMCs. The TCR originated in a male donor in good health and CMV-seronegative. J is TRBJ1-2 and V is TRBV6-1; 11 bases align to TRBD1. This chain's CDR3 is CASRAGTGGYGYTF. The CDR3 DNA reads as TGTGCCAGCAGGGCCGGGACAGGGGGCTATGGCTACACCTTC.